Given below is one T cell receptor beta chain in context. Its antigen is not known. This sample stems from a study of Graves' ophthalmopathy and Graves' hyperthyroidism. Overall study findings and caveats: Most thyroid clonotypes expanded beyond 0.001 frequency were also found in blood.

Amplified material comprised TCR beta CDR3 regions derived from RNA transcripts. Second-round multiplex PCR came after a first-round RT-PCR that employed HTBI primers. TCRdb re-called the multiplex PCR reads through MiXCR, storing one row per CDR3 protein. The sample lists 450,000 to 600,000 distinct CDR3 sequences, less than 40% occurring once. What was sequenced was peripheral blood or thyroid tissue (not recorded which). The sequence derives from an adult man with Graves' hyperthyroidism.

The CDR3 sequence is CASYRVGQETQYF. CDR3 DNA sequence: TGTGCCAGTTACAGGGTCGGGCAAGAGACCCAGTACTTC. This sequence joins TRBV10-3 and TRBJ2-5, with a possible D match to TRBD1 (6 bases). V shed 10 bases and J shed 2 bases, with 14 bases lying between them. This CDR3 has 13 amino acids. Germline V gene sequence: CDR1 ENHRY, CDR2 SYGVKD.